The 14 T cell receptor beta chains below all came from one sample that was sequenced in a study of T cells in localized non-small cell lung cancer (dated by TCRdb to about 2020). Libraries were made using the immunoSEQ multiplex PCR assay. TCRdb retrieved this table from immuneACCESS and kept in-frame rearrangements only. Not all clones are present; in checked studies, unresolved V genes account for under half, and no reason is known for the remainder. The sample table lists tens of thousands of clones, around 94% of them with a count of one. Of the sample, around 0.73% falls within the top ten clones. Sequences were derived from peripheral blood, sampled before any cancer treatment. Every receptor here comes from a woman between 35 and 70 years old with stage I lung adenocarcinoma.

The rearrangement links TRBV7-2 to TRBJ1-6, with D maybe TRBD1 (5 bases). CDR1 is SGHTA, CDR2 FQGNSA, per germline. V was cut by 3 bases and J by 5 bases, with 8 bases left in between. The CDR3 has 14 amino acids. This chain's CDR3 is CASSLRGNNSPLHF. CDR3 DNA sequence: TGTGCCAGCAGCTTGCGGGGGAATAATTCACCCCTCCACTTT.

This rearrangement joins TRBV2 to TRBJ1-2; possible D gene TRBD1, 5 bases. Per the germline V gene, CDR1 is SNHLY and CDR2 is FYNNEI. This CDR3 has 14 residues. With 2 bases removed from V and 7 bases from J, the gap between germline ends came to 14 bases. For the CDR3, the DNA is TGTGCCAGCAGTGAACGTCGGATCGGGGGTGGCTACACCTTC. Its translation: CASSERRIGGGYTF.

As for this clone: An end of the junction differs from the germline gene, which may be a read error. The V gene is TRBV5-4, the J gene TRBJ2-7, with D possibly TRBD1 on 5 matching bases. The germline gives CDR1 SGHNT, CDR2 YYREEE (reference sequence). The CDR3 runs to 14 residues. Here the CDR3 reads CASSLSSGFYEQCF. The CDR3 DNA reads TGTGCCAGCAGCTTAAGTTCAGGGTTCTACGAGCAGTGCTTC.

This rearrangement joins TRBV6-6 to TRBJ1-2; D is possibly TRBD1 (5 bases). The CDR3 spans 13 residues. Per germline, CDR1 MNHNY and CDR2 SVGAGI (reference sequence). Trimming pared 7 bases from V and 4 bases from J, leaving 13 bases between. CDR3 DNA sequence: TGTGCCAGCAAGACAACGGGGCTCTATGGCTACACCTTC. It yields the protein CASKTTGLYGYTF.

The sample holds one count of this clone. J is TRBJ2-1 and V is TRBV5-4; no definite D call. V was trimmed by 0 bases and J by 9 bases, leaving 4 bases between them. The CDR3 sequence is 11 residues long. Germline V lookup: CDR1 SGHNT, CDR2 YYREEE (reference sequence). CDR3 sequence reads: CASSLGPEQFF. The CDR3 region has the DNA TGTGCCAGCAGCTTGGGTCCTGAGCAGTTCTTC.

V and J are TRBV11-3 and TRBJ2-1; the D gene could be TRBD1 or TRBD2 (5 bases each). The CDR3 loop spans 17 amino acids. Germline values: CDR1 SGHNT, CDR2 YENEEA. V lost 6 bases and J lost 8, with 26 bases in between. The CDR3 sequence: CASSSGRPGLARDEQFF. In DNA form, the CDR3 reads TGTGCCAGCAGTTCGGGACGCCCAGGACTGGCCCGGGATGAGCAGTTCTTC.

This clone showed up just a few times. The genes are TRBV7-9 and TRBJ2-2, with D maybe TRBD2 (6 bases). Germline V CDR1 and CDR2: SEHNR, FQNEAQ (reference sequence). CDR3 length equals 12 residues. V was cut by 7 bases and J by 13 bases, with 16 bases left in between. CDR3 sequence reads: CASNVRGGRLFF. CDR3 nucleotides: TGTGCCAGCAATGTGCGAGGAGGGCGGCTGTTTTTT.

CDR3 bases: TGTGCCAGCAGCTTAGAGGGGACAGATCAGAACACTGAAGCTTTCTTT. Translated: CASSLEGTDQNTEAFF. The chain has TRBV11-3 and TRBJ1-1; 7 bases align to TRBD1. The CDR3 sequence is 16 residues long. The germline gives CDR1 SGHNT, CDR2 YENEEA. V was clipped by 0 bases and J by 1 base; unmatched bases: 5.

This sequence joins TRBV2 and TRBJ1-2, with D possibly TRBD1 on 6 matching bases. The CDR3 sequence is 12 residues long. Germline loops: CDR1 SNHLY, CDR2 FYNNEI. V was shortened by 5 bases and J by 7 bases, with 11 bases between the two germline ends. The CDR3 loop is CASSLTGFGYTF. The CDR3 coding sequence is TGTGCCAGCAGTCTTACAGGGTTTGGCTACACCTTC. Based on the CDR3 plus reference TRBV2 and TRBJ1-2, the full variable domain is EPEVTQTPSHQVTQMGQEVILRCVPISNHLYFYWYRQILGQKVEFLVSFYNNEISEKSEIFDDQFSVERPDGSNFTLKIRSTKLEDSAMYFCASSLTGFGYTFGSGTRLTVV.

This clone appeared a single time. This chain joins TRBV19 and TRBJ1-6; TRBD1 might be the D (6 bases). Per germline, CDR1 LNHDA and CDR2 SQIVND (reference sequence). The CDR3 covers 20 residues. V was cut by 2 bases and J by 5 bases, with 25 bases left in between. The CDR3 coding sequence is TGTGCCAGTAGTATACCCCCCCCGGCATGGACGGACAGAAATAATTCACCCCTCCACTTT. It specifies CASSIPPPAWTDRNNSPLHF. Based on the CDR3 plus reference TRBV19 and TRBJ1-6, the full variable domain is DGGITQSPKYLFRKEGQNVTLSCEQNLNHDAMYWYRQDPGQGLRLIYYSQIVNDFQKGDIAEGYSVSREKKESFPLTVTSAQKNPTAFYLCASSIPPPAWTDRNNSPLHFGNGTRLTVT.

V usage is TRBV5-4 and J usage is TRBJ1-1; possibly TRBD1 for D (6 bases). The CDR3 runs to 16 residues. V was cut by 0 bases and J by 4 bases, with 16 bases left in between. The germline gives CDR1 SGHNT, CDR2 YYREEE (reference sequence). The CDR3 here is CASSLAKGGGVTEAFF. DNA for the CDR3: TGTGCCAGCAGCTTGGCCAAGGGGGGCGGCGTCACTGAAGCTTTCTTT.

V usage is TRBV6-6 and J usage is TRBJ1-1, with D hard to call. Germline V gives CDR1 MNHNY, CDR2 SVGAGI (reference sequence). Trimming shortened V by 6 bases and J by 1 base, and 6 bases separated the two germline ends. The CDR3 spans 12 residues. DNA of the CDR3: TGTGCCAGCAGATACAGGAACACTGAAGCTTTCTTT. Its translation: CASRYRNTEAFF.

This rearrangement joins TRBV7-9 to TRBJ1-5; D is unclear. There are 13 residues in the CDR3. Germline V gene lookup returns CDR1 SEHNR and CDR2 FQNEAQ (reference sequence). V was cut by 1 base and J by 7 bases, with 8 bases left in between. In nucleotides, the CDR3 is TGTGCCAGCAGCTTAGATGTACGGCAGCCCCAGCATTTT. It yields the protein CASSLDVRQPQHF. The whole variable domain, remainder taken from reference TRBV7-9 and TRBJ1-5, is DTGVSQNPRHKITKRGQNVTFRCDPISEHNRLYWYRQTLGQGPEFLTYFQNEAQLEKSRLLSDRFSAERPKGSFSTLEIQRTEQGDSAMYLCASSLDVRQPQHFGDGTRLSIL.

The V call is TRBV5-1, the J call TRBJ2-3; no definite D call. V was clipped by 4 bases and J by 0 bases, with 12 bases between them. This CDR3 contains 15 residues. Germline V gives CDR1 SGHRS, CDR2 YFSETQ. The CDR3 reads CASSPNTWSTDTQYF. As DNA, the CDR3 is TGCGCCAGCAGCCCCAACACGTGGAGCACAGATACGCAGTATTTT.